This T cell receptor (beta chain) is from a study of CD8 T cells in Susac syndrome. TCR beta sequencing covered blood CD8+ and CD4+ T cells. The multiple sclerosis controls comprised treatment-naive patients whose relapsing-remitting disease was stable or active. Through negative isolation, CD4+ and CD8+ T cells were obtained, while TEMRA cells were enriched using FACS. Comments on this clonotype: The antigen remains undetermined.

Germline assignment: CDR1 MNHEY and CDR2 SMNVEV (reference sequence). V dropped 6 bases and J dropped 5 bases, with 17 bases sitting between them. The CDR3 is made up of 15 amino acids. Study-level results: The authors acknowledged that their TCR sequencing and HLA analysis involved a relatively small number of individuals.

RNA was extracted with the RNeasy kit, and a quantity of roughly 0.5 to 1 ug was reverse transcribed using random hexamers. TCRdb fed the immunoSEQ multiplex PCR reads into MiXCR, producing one record per CDR3 protein. The data show roughly 140,000 distinct CDR3 sequences, about 95% seen once. The sample taken for sequencing was CD8+ T cells from PBMCs. This clonotype originated in a human donor with multiple sclerosis. V gene TRBV27 combines with J gene TRBJ1-5, with TRBD1 as a possible D gene (6 bases). CDR3 region: CASRETGYGDQPQHF. In DNA, the CDR3 is TGTGCCAGCAGAGAGACAGGATACGGGGATCAGCCCCAGCATTTT.